The TCR beta chain under discussion was sequenced for a study of human T cells and chemical hapten exposure. Overall study results and limits: Patch test scores rose with PT1 expanded TCR counts, a positive correlation.

The CDR3 extends over 15 amino acids. The V and J ends lost 8 bases and 4 bases, in that order; junction bases with no gene match: 11. CDR1 and CDR2 (germline): MNHNY, SVGAGI (reference sequence). TCRdb reprocessed the RACE reads with MiXCR, giving one entry per CDR3 protein. The sample yields about 99,000 distinct CDR3 sequences, roughly 12% seen once. To note about this clonotype: Antigen unknown.

As for time point: patch test 1, 2 weeks after DPC sensitization. Treatment of the sample: therapeutic diphenylcyclopropenone sensitization with weekly scalp DPC. This TCR came from a woman in her thirties or forties with alopecia areata. Some clones in this sample may be carry-over from other donors' samples. The material sequenced was whole blood, taken in connection with sensitization to the hapten diphenylcyclopropenone (DPC). The V and J genes are TRBV6-6 and TRBJ2-3; TRBD2 matches at 8 bases. The CDR3 DNA sequence: TGTGCCAGCTCTCCAGGGAACGGGAGGGCAGATACGCAGTATTTT. It specifies CASSPGNGRADTQYF.